A selection of T cell receptor beta chains follows, all from one sample in a study of OX40 agonist ivuxolimab in advanced cancers. Some clones are missing from TCRdb's copy, which holds only in-frame ones; the method was immunoSEQ multiplex PCR. The table lists roughly 100,000 clones, around 90% of them singletons. The source material was CD4+ or CD8+ T cells sorted from blood, sampled in a trial of the OX40 agonist ivuxolimab. The receptor source for this set is an adult with an advanced solid tumor such as melanoma, head and neck, liver or kidney cancer. CDR3s include the opening cysteine and the closing phenylalanine or tryptophan. D genes are given only for firm matches. The size field is filled for only some rows; it gives once, few, many or a size class.

cdr3_aa: CASSSMVGGETQYF
cdr3_nt: TGTGCCAGCAGCTCGATGGTTGGGGGAGAGACCCAGTACTTC
j_call: TRBJ2-5
d_call: .
v_call: TRBV7-2
clone_size: .

cdr3_aa: CASTSPRESSNQPQHF
cdr3_nt: TGTGCCAGTACCTCGCCCAGGGAATCGAGCAATCAGCCCCAGCATTTT
j_call: TRBJ1-5
d_call: .
v_call: TRBV19
clone_size: .

cdr3_aa: CASSTGTGKWKQYF
cdr3_nt: TGTGCCAGCAGCACCGGGACAGGGAAGTGGAAGCAGTACTTC
j_call: TRBJ2-7
d_call: TRBD1
v_call: TRBV5-6
clone_size: .

cdr3_aa: CASSVQGTGELFF
cdr3_nt: TGCGCCAGCAGTGTACAGGGTACCGGGGAGCTGTTTTTT
j_call: TRBJ2-2
d_call: .
v_call: TRBV10-1
clone_size: .

cdr3_aa: CASSLGGNTYEQYF
cdr3_nt: TGTGCCAGCAGCTTAGGGGGCAACACCTACGAGCAGTACTTC
j_call: TRBJ2-7
d_call: .
v_call: TRBV11-3
clone_size: .

cdr3_aa: CASSTGTGGRPGELFF
cdr3_nt: TGTGCCAGTAGTACCGGGACTGGGGGTAGGCCCGGGGAGCTGTTTTTT
j_call: TRBJ2-2
d_call: .
v_call: TRBV19
clone_size: .

cdr3_aa: CASSQGNDNPQYF
cdr3_nt: TGCGCCAGCAGCCAAGGAAATGACAATCCGCAGTATTTT
j_call: TRBJ2-3
d_call: .
v_call: TRBV4-3
clone_size: .

cdr3_aa: CASSVGSLASAEQFF
cdr3_nt: TGTGCCAGCAGCGTAGGCTCCCTAGCGTCCGCTGAGCAGTTCTTC
j_call: TRBJ2-1
d_call: .
v_call: TRBV9
clone_size: .

cdr3_aa: CASSLKGPHEAFF
cdr3_nt: TGTGCCAGCTCACTTAAGGGGCCCCATGAAGCTTTCTTT
j_call: TRBJ1-1
d_call: .
v_call: TRBV18
clone_size: .

cdr3_aa: CAWSVQGSGTQYF
cdr3_nt: TGTGCCTGGAGTGTACAGGGTTCCGGGACCCAGTACTTC
j_call: TRBJ2-5
d_call: .
v_call: TRBV30
clone_size: few

cdr3_aa: CASSYPGGGQETQYF
cdr3_nt: TGTGCCAGCAGTTACCCGGGGGGGGGCCAAGAGACCCAGTACTTC
j_call: TRBJ2-5
d_call: TRBD2
v_call: TRBV28
clone_size: .

cdr3_aa: CSARKEAYGYTF
cdr3_nt: TGCAGCGCACGAAAGGAGGCCTATGGCTACACCTTC
j_call: TRBJ1-2
d_call: .
v_call: TRBV29-1
clone_size: .

cdr3_aa: CASSSWGNIYGYTF
cdr3_nt: TGTGCCAGCAGCTCATGGGGGAACATCTATGGCTACACCTTC
j_call: TRBJ1-2
d_call: .
v_call: TRBV5-8
clone_size: .

cdr3_aa: CASSPRGQGVRYEKLFF
cdr3_nt: TGTGCCAGTAGTCCTCGGGGACAGGGGGTCCGCTATGAAAAACTGTTTTTT
j_call: TRBJ1-4
d_call: TRBD1
v_call: TRBV19
clone_size: .

cdr3_aa: CASSAGLGGAGSGANVLTF
cdr3_nt: TGTGCCAGCTCAGCAGGACTCGGGGGGGCAGGCTCTGGGGCCAACGTCCTGACTTTC
j_call: TRBJ2-6
d_call: TRBD2
v_call: TRBV18
clone_size: .

cdr3_aa: CASSLDLDRGLEAFF
cdr3_nt: TGCGCCAGCAGCTTGGATCTGGACAGGGGTCTTGAAGCTTTCTTT
j_call: TRBJ1-1
d_call: TRBD1
v_call: TRBV5-1
clone_size: .

cdr3_aa: CASSLGTGELFF
cdr3_nt: TGTGCCAGCAGCTTAGGCACCGGGGAGCTGTTTTTT
j_call: TRBJ2-2
d_call: .
v_call: TRBV7-6
clone_size: .

cdr3_aa: CASSQDHGGLSTYTF
cdr3_nt: TGCGCCAGCAGCCAAGATCACGGGGGTTTGTCTACCTACACCTTC
j_call: TRBJ1-2
d_call: .
v_call: TRBV4-3
clone_size: once

cdr3_aa: CASSLGLAGETQYF
cdr3_nt: TGTGCCAGCAGTCTGGGACTAGCCGGGGAGACCCAGTACTTC
j_call: TRBJ2-5
d_call: TRBD2
v_call: TRBV7-2
clone_size: .

cdr3_aa: CASSPQDEQFF
cdr3_nt: TGTGCCAGCAGCCCGCAGGATGAGCAGTTCTTC
j_call: TRBJ2-1
d_call: .
v_call: TRBV7-9
clone_size: .

cdr3_aa: CSASGLATDTGELFF
cdr3_nt: TGCAGCGCCTCGGGACTAGCGACGGACACCGGGGAGCTGTTTTTT
j_call: TRBJ2-2
d_call: TRBD2
v_call: TRBV29-1
clone_size: once

cdr3_aa: CASSQDGPGRRYGYTF
cdr3_nt: TGCGCCAGCAGCCAAGACGGGCCAGGGCGCCGCTATGGCTACACCTTC
j_call: TRBJ1-2
d_call: .
v_call: TRBV4-3
clone_size: .

cdr3_aa: CASRSQKGNTIYF
cdr3_nt: TGTGCCAGCAGGAGCCAAAAAGGAAACACCATATATTTT
j_call: TRBJ1-3
d_call: .
v_call: TRBV27
clone_size: .

cdr3_aa: CASSDLDAPGQHTGELFF
cdr3_nt: TGTGCCAGCAGCGACCTCGACGCACCGGGACAGCACACCGGGGAGCTGTTTTTT
j_call: TRBJ2-2
d_call: TRBD1
v_call: TRBV9
clone_size: .

cdr3_aa: CASSRDSTDTQYF
cdr3_nt: TGTGCCAGCAGTCGCGACAGCACAGATACGCAGTATTTT
j_call: TRBJ2-3
d_call: .
v_call: TRBV6-5
clone_size: .

cdr3_aa: CASSLVTGGWTGELFF
cdr3_nt: TGTGCCAGCAGCTTAGTGACAGGGGGATGGACCGGGGAGCTGTTTTTT
j_call: TRBJ2-2
d_call: TRBD1
v_call: TRBV7-2
clone_size: .

cdr3_aa: CAWVGTGAYEQYF
cdr3_nt: TGTGCCTGGGTCGGGACAGGGGCCTACGAGCAGTACTTC
j_call: TRBJ2-7
d_call: TRBD1
v_call: TRBV30
clone_size: .

cdr3_aa: CASSQDREWETQYF
cdr3_nt: TGCGCCAGCAGCCAGGACAGGGAGTGGGAGACCCAGTACTTC
j_call: TRBJ2-5
d_call: TRBD1
v_call: TRBV5-1
clone_size: .

cdr3_aa: CASSQDRQGEQYF
cdr3_nt: TGTGCCAGCAGCCAAGATCGGCAGGGCGAGCAGTACTTC
j_call: TRBJ2-7
d_call: .
v_call: TRBV14
clone_size: .

cdr3_aa: CASSESTIGGQYF
cdr3_nt: TGCGCCAGCAGTGAGTCGACCATCGGTGGGCAGTACTTC
j_call: TRBJ2-7
d_call: .
v_call: TRBV10-1
clone_size: few

cdr3_aa: CASSQTSGGGYQETQYF
cdr3_nt: TGCGCCAGCAGCCAAACTAGCGGGGGAGGTTACCAAGAGACCCAGTACTTC
j_call: TRBJ2-5
d_call: TRBD2
v_call: TRBV4-1
clone_size: .

cdr3_aa: CASSLDRLDRGKGYTF
cdr3_nt: TGTGCCAGCAGCTTAGACCGACTGGACAGGGGGAAGGGCTACACCTTC
j_call: TRBJ1-2
d_call: TRBD1
v_call: TRBV11-2
clone_size: .

cdr3_aa: CASSLGRAAFF
cdr3_nt: TGTGCCAGCAGTTTGGGGAGGGCAGCTTTCTTT
j_call: TRBJ1-1
d_call: .
v_call: TRBV28
clone_size: .

cdr3_aa: CAWSVKGAYEQYF
cdr3_nt: TGTGCCTGGAGTGTAAAGGGTGCCTACGAGCAGTACTTC
j_call: TRBJ2-7
d_call: .
v_call: TRBV30
clone_size: .

cdr3_aa: CASSLGPRANYGYTF
cdr3_nt: TGTGCCAGCAGCTTAGGGCCCAGGGCAAACTATGGCTACACCTTC
j_call: TRBJ1-2
d_call: .
v_call: TRBV7-8
clone_size: .

cdr3_aa: CASSLLHEQYF
cdr3_nt: TGTGCCAGCAGTTTACTCCACGAGCAGTACTTC
j_call: TRBJ2-7
d_call: .
v_call: TRBV28
clone_size: .

cdr3_aa: CASRHTLAGVVGTGELFF
cdr3_nt: TGTGCCAGCAGACACACTCTAGCGGGGGTTGTTGGTACCGGGGAGCTGTTTTTT
j_call: TRBJ2-2
d_call: TRBD2
v_call: TRBV7-2
clone_size: once

cdr3_aa: CASSWEGGPTDTQYF
cdr3_nt: TGTGCCAGCAGCTGGGAGGGGGGGCCAACAGATACGCAGTATTTT
j_call: TRBJ2-3
d_call: .
v_call: TRBV5-4
clone_size: .

cdr3_aa: CASSLRLASAETQYF
cdr3_nt: TGTGCCAGCAGCTTACGACTAGCGAGTGCGGAGACCCAGTACTTC
j_call: TRBJ2-5
d_call: TRBD2
v_call: TRBV7-2
clone_size: .

cdr3_aa: CASGTGAPTPQHF
cdr3_nt: TGTGCCAGTGGAACCGGGGCACCCACGCCCCAGCATTTT
j_call: TRBJ1-5
d_call: .
v_call: TRBV19
clone_size: .

cdr3_aa: CASSLVSSGGYTF
cdr3_nt: TGTGCCAGCAGTTTGGTGTCTTCGGGAGGCTACACCTTC
j_call: TRBJ1-2
d_call: .
v_call: TRBV28
clone_size: .

cdr3_aa: CASSPGEASYSNQPQHF
cdr3_nt: TGTGCCAGCAGCCCGGGGGAGGCCTCCTATAGCAATCAGCCCCAGCATTTT
j_call: TRBJ1-5
d_call: .
v_call: TRBV7-9
clone_size: .

cdr3_aa: CASTPGQKGAYGYTF
cdr3_nt: TGTGCCAGCACTCCGGGACAAAAAGGAGCCTATGGCTACACCTTC
j_call: TRBJ1-2
d_call: .
v_call: TRBV28
clone_size: .

cdr3_aa: CASMGLYQPQHF
cdr3_nt: TGCGCCAGCATGGGTCTTTATCAGCCCCAGCATTTT
j_call: TRBJ1-5
d_call: .
v_call: TRBV23-1
clone_size: .

cdr3_aa: CAWRKQGGREKLFF
cdr3_nt: TGTGCCTGGAGGAAACAGGGGGGAAGAGAAAAACTGTTTTTT
j_call: TRBJ1-4
d_call: TRBD1
v_call: TRBV30
clone_size: once